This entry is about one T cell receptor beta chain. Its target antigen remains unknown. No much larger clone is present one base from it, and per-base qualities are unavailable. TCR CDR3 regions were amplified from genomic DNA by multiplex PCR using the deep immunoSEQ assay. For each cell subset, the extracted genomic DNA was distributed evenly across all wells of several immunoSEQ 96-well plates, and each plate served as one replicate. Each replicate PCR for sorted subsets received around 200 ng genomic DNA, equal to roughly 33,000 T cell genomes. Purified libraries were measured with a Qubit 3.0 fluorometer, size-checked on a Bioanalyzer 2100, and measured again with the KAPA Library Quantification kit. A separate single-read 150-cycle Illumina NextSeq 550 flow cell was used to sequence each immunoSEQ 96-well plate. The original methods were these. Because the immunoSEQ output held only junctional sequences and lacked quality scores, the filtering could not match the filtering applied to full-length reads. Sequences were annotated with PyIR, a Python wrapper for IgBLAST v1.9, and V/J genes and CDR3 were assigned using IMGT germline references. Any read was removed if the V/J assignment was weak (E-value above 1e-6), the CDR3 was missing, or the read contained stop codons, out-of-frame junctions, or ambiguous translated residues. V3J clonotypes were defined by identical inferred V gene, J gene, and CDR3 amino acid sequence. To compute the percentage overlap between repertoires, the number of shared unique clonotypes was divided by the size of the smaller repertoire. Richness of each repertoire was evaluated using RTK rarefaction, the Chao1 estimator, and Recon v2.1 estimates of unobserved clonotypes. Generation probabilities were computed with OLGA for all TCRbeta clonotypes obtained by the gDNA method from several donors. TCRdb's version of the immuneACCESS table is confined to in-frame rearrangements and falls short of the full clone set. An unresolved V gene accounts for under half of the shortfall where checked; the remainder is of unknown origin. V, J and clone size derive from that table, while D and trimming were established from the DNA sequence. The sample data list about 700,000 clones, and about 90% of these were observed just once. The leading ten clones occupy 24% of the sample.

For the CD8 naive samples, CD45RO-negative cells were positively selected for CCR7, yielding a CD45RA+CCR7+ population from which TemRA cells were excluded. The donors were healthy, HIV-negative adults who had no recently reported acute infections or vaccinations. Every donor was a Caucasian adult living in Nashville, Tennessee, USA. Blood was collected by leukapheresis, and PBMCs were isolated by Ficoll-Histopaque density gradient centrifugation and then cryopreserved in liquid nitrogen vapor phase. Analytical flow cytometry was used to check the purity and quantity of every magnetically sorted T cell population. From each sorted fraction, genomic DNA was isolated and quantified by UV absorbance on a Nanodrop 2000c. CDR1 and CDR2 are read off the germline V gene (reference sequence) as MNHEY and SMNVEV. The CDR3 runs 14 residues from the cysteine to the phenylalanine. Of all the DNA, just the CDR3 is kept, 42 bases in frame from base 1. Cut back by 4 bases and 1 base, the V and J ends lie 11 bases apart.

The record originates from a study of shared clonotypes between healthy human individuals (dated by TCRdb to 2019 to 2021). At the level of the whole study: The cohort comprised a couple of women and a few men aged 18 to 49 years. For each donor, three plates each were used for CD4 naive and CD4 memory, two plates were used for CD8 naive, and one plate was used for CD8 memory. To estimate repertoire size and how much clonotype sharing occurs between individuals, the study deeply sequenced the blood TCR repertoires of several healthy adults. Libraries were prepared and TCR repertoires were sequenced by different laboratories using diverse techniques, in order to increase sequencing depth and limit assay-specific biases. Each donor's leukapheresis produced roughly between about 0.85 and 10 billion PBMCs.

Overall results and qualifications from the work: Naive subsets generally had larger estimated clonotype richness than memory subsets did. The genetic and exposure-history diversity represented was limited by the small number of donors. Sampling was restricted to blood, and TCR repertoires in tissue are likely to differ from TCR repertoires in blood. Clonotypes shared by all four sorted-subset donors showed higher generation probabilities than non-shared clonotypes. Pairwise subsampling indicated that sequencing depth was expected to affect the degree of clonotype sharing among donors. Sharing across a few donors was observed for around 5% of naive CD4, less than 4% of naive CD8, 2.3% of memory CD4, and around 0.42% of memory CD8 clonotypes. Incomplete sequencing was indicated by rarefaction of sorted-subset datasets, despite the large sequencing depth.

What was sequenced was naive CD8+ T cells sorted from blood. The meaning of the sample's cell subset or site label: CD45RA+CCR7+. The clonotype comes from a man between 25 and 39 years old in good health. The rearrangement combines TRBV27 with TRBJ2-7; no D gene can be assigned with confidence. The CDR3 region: CASSSPAGSYEQYF. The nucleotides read TGTGCCAGCAGTTCTCCGGCAGGTTCCTACGAGCAGTACTTC.